The 28 T cell receptor beta chains below come from one sample, sequenced in a study of cytomegalovirus exposure and HLA in healthy donors. The primer mix had 60 Vbeta and 13 Jbeta primers. This table comes from immunoSEQ multiplex PCR, and its TCRdb copy is limited to in-frame clones, with some not included. The table records 130,000 or so clones, roughly 80% of them present only once. The sequencing sample was made of PBMCs. The receptors stem from a man in his forties in good health and CMV-seronegative.

The V call is TRBV2, the J call TRBJ1-2; no definite D call. The CDR3 loop spans 13 amino acids. V was pared by 1 base and J by 5 bases, with 8 bases between. Per germline, CDR1 SNHLY and CDR2 FYNNEI. The CDR3 sequence is CASSEDRRYGYTF. DNA for the CDR3: TGTGCCAGCAGTGAAGATCGGAGGTATGGCTACACCTTC.

The V gene is TRBV7-2, the J gene TRBJ1-2, with 8 bases lining up with TRBD1. V shed 5 bases and J 0 bases; nucleotides not matched to a gene: 8. This CDR3 spans 16 amino acids. Germline loops: CDR1 SGHTA, CDR2 FQGNSA. This CDR3 is CASSQSGQGSNYGYTF. The CDR3 DNA reads as TGTGCCAGCAGCCAGTCCGGACAGGGTTCTAACTATGGCTACACCTTC.

The count of this clone is one. This rearrangement joins TRBV29-1 to TRBJ2-5; TRBD2 might be the D (6 bases). Trimming took 3 bases from V and 0 from J, leaving 14 bases between them. Germline lookup yields CDR1 SQVTM and CDR2 ANQGSEA. The CDR3 is made up of 15 amino acids. The CDR3 loop reads CSVDWGDWYQETQYF. For the CDR3, the DNA is TGCAGCGTTGATTGGGGGGATTGGTACCAAGAGACCCAGTACTTC.

This clone was found a few times. V and J are TRBV29-1 and TRBJ2-7; no clear D. The ends were cut back, 1 base at V and 10 bases at J, with 14 bases in the middle. Germline CDR1 reads SQVTM; CDR2 reads ANQGSEA. The CDR3 consists of 12 residues. CDR3 amino acids: CSVEVTAGTQYF. CDR3 nucleotide sequence: TGCAGCGTTGAAGTTACCGCAGGTACACAGTACTTC.

As DNA, the CDR3 is TGCGCCAGCAGCCAATTGTCCATTGCCCCGGGGTCGGGCTCCTACAATGAGCAGTTCTTC. It is translated as CASSQLSIAPGSGSYNEQFF. This sequence joins TRBV4-1 and TRBJ2-1, with D perhaps matching TRBD2 (5 bases). The germline V and J ends were trimmed by 2 bases and 0 bases, with 23 bases remaining between them. This CDR3 has 20 residues. Germline assignment: CDR1 MGHRA and CDR2 YSYEKL.

This clone was counted once. This chain uses TRBV5-1 with TRBJ2-4; 7 bases align to TRBD1. Germline-derived CDR1 and CDR2 are SGHRS and YFSETQ. This CDR3 is built from 14 residues. The J segment lost 9 bases and the V segment lost 3 bases, leaving 9 bases of the junction unmatched. CDR3 DNA: TGCGCCAGCAGCTCGGGACAGAGTATCGGCATTCAGTACTTC. It encodes CASSSGQSIGIQYF.

This clone has a single count. The chain joins TRBV6-4 to TRBJ1-2, with no clear D. The CDR3 extends over 14 amino acids. Trimming shortened V by 0 bases and J by 8 bases, and 13 bases separated the two germline ends. Germline V gives CDR1 MRHNA, CDR2 SNTAGT. DNA of the CDR3: TGTGCCAGCAGTGACTCAGGCTCAGCGGACGGCTACACCTTC. Its translation is CASSDSGSADGYTF.

This clone turned up a few times. The chain employs TRBV6-6 and TRBJ1-2, with no clear D. V shed 9 bases and J shed 4 bases, with 21 bases lying between them. The CDR3 totals 15 residues. Per germline, CDR1 MNHNY and CDR2 SVGAGI (reference sequence). The CDR3 is CASLPVALRGYGYTF. As DNA, the CDR3 is TGTGCCAGTTTGCCGGTTGCACTCCGGGGCTATGGCTACACCTTC.

V and J are TRBV7-2 and TRBJ2-4; 7 nucleotides line up with TRBD2. J lost 6 bases, V lost 5 bases, and 4 bases had no gene match. Germline CDR1 is SGHTA and CDR2 is FQGNSA. The CDR3 is made up of 13 amino acids. The CDR3 DNA is TGTGCCAGCAGCCATGGGGGGGGAAACATTCAGTACTTC. This gives the protein CASSHGGGNIQYF.

V is TRBV27 and J is TRBJ1-4; TRBD1 agrees at 7 bases. Looked up from germline, CDR1 is MNHEY and CDR2 is SMNVEV (reference sequence). V lost 5 bases, J lost 3 bases, and 12 bases stayed unmatched. This CDR3 region has 17 residues. CDR3 region: CASSPKQGINANEKLFF. The CDR3, as DNA: TGTGCCAGCAGTCCCAAACAGGGGATCAATGCTAATGAAAAACTGTTTTTT.

The V and J genes are TRBV9 and TRBJ2-5, with D possibly being TRBD2 (6 bases). With 3 bases removed from V and 2 bases from J, the gap between germline ends came to 14 bases. CDR3 length equals 15 residues. Per the germline V gene, CDR1 is SGDLS and CDR2 is YYNGEE. The CDR3 is CASSGLGLKQETQYF. CDR3 in DNA: TGTGCCAGCAGCGGGCTAGGACTAAAACAAGAGACCCAGTACTTC.

The genes are TRBV7-8 and TRBJ2-1; D ambiguous. CDR1 is SGHVS and CDR2 is FQNEAQ in the germline V gene. CDR3 length: 16 amino acids. V lost 1 base and J lost 0, with 10 bases in between. CDR3 DNA: TGTGCCAGCAGCTTAGGCGGCCCGAGCTCCTACAATGAGCAGTTCTTC. Protein product: CASSLGGPSSYNEQFF.

The chain employs TRBV5-6 and TRBJ2-7, with D tentatively TRBD1 (6 bases). Trimming took off 2 bases at V and 4 bases at J, with 10 bases between the two ends. This CDR3 contains 13 residues. Per the germline V gene, CDR1 is SGHDT and CDR2 is YYEEEE. This CDR3 is CASSLGGFYEQYF. DNA for the CDR3: TGTGCCAGCAGCTTAGGGGGTTTTTACGAGCAGTACTTC.

A few counts support this clone. The chain employs TRBV6-6 and TRBJ1-4; 10 bases fit TRBD1. The CDR3 totals 14 residues. The germline CDR1 and CDR2 sequences are MNHNY and SVGAGI (reference sequence). V dropped 5 bases and J dropped 8; count of bases not matched to a gene: 5. CDR3 sequence reads: CASSRQGAHEKLFF. CDR3 bases: TGTGCCAGCAGTCGACAGGGGGCACACGAAAAACTGTTTTTT.

The V gene is TRBV4-1, the J gene TRBJ2-1; D is ambiguous. Deletions cut 1 base from V and 0 bases from J, with 7 bases between. The CDR3 is 15 residues long. The germline CDR1 and CDR2 sequences are MGHRA and YSYEKL. CDR3 amino acids: CASSQVVSSYNEQFF. For the CDR3, the DNA is TGCGCCAGCAGCCAAGTCGTGAGCTCCTACAATGAGCAGTTCTTC.

CDR3 nucleotide sequence: TGTGCCAGCAGCGTCCGGGTACTAGCGGGGGGTCTCCAAGAGACCCAGTACTTC. Translated: CASSVRVLAGGLQETQYF. V gene TRBV7-9 combines with J gene TRBJ2-5; the match to TRBD2 covers 12 bases. The CDR3 contains 18 residues. Germline values: CDR1 SEHNR, CDR2 FQNEAQ (reference sequence). Unmatched junction bases numbered 11, after V lost 5 bases and J lost 1 base.

This clone was observed a handful of times. V gene TRBV29-1 combines with J gene TRBJ2-7; a weak D match, TRBD2 (6 bases). The CDR3 has 13 residues. Between the trimmed V and J ends, which lost 5 bases and 3 bases, there was a span of 14 bases. The germline CDR1 and CDR2 sequences are SQVTM and ANQGSEA. CDR3 in amino acids: CSVSTLAGYEQYF. The CDR3 DNA is TGCAGCGTTTCTACACTAGCAGGCTACGAGCAGTACTTC.

V usage is TRBV4-1 and J usage is TRBJ1-1; the match to TRBD1 covers 9 bases. The CDR3 sequence is 15 residues long. The V gene end was trimmed by 10 bases and the J gene end by 4 bases; junction bases not matched to a gene: 13. CDR1 is MGHRA and CDR2 is YSYEKL in the germline V gene. The CDR3: CATTYRGQGSTEAFF. The CDR3 nucleotides are TGCGCCACTACCTACAGGGGGCAAGGGAGCACTGAAGCTTTCTTT.

The rearrangement links TRBV7-9 to TRBJ1-6, with D uncertain. The CDR3 length is 14 residues. V shed 4 bases and J shed 10 bases, with 14 bases lying between them. The germline V gene has CDR1 SEHNR and CDR2 FQNEAQ (reference sequence). The CDR3, as DNA: TGTGCCAGCAGCTCGACCCCCCCCGGGTCACCCCTCCACTTT. Translating gives CASSSTPPGSPLHF.

This clone was counted once. The rearrangement links TRBV5-4 to TRBJ1-2; 9 nucleotides agree with TRBD1. V dropped 4 bases and J dropped 4; count of bases not matched to a gene: 2. Germline V CDR1 and CDR2: SGHNT, YYREEE (reference sequence). This CDR3 is built from 13 residues. The CDR3 is CASSPDRGYGYTF. In DNA form, the CDR3 reads TGTGCCAGCAGCCCGGACAGGGGCTATGGCTACACCTTC.

V usage is TRBV2 and J usage is TRBJ1-2, with D perhaps matching TRBD1 (5 bases). With 8 bases removed from V and 4 bases from J, the gap between germline ends came to 11 bases. CDR3 length: 12 amino acids. Germline V gene lookup returns CDR1 SNHLY and CDR2 FYNNEI. In DNA form, the CDR3 reads TGTGCCAGCGGTCAGGGCCCCTATGGCTACACCTTC. Its protein product is CASGQGPYGYTF.

The chain is built from TRBV5-6 and TRBJ2-1; D may be TRBD1 (6 bases). Germline CDR1 and CDR2: SGHDT and YYEEEE. V was cut by 0 bases and J by 3 bases, with 10 bases left in between. The CDR3 contains 15 residues. CDR3 bases: TGTGCCAGCAGCTTGGCAGGGGCAATCTACAATGAGCAGTTCTTC. Encoded protein: CASSLAGAIYNEQFF. Looking up the rest from reference TRBV5-6 and TRBJ2-1 gives the full variable domain: DAGVTQSPTHLIKTRGQQVTLRCSPKSGHDTVSWYQQALGQGPQFIFQYYEEEERQRGNFPDRFSGHQFPNYSSELNVNALLLGDSALYLCASSLAGAIYNEQFFGPGTRLTVL.

The gene calls are TRBV7-2 and TRBJ1-4, with TRBD1 matching 8 bases. Germline values: CDR1 SGHTA, CDR2 FQGNSA. There are 15 residues in the CDR3. V shed 5 bases, J shed 4 bases, and the junction held 6 bases outside the gene matches. CDR3 DNA sequence: TGTGCCAGCAGCCCAGGGGGCGCGGTTAATGAAAAACTGTTTTTT. This sequence encodes CASSPGGAVNEKLFF.

This rearrangement joins TRBV28 to TRBJ1-5; possibly TRBD1 for D (6 bases). Looked up from germline, CDR1 is MDHEN and CDR2 is SYDVKM. V was pared by 3 bases and J by 7 bases, with 13 bases between. The CDR3 sequence is 14 residues long. CDR3 sequence reads: CASSLGGLGQPQHF. CDR3 nucleotide sequence: TGTGCCAGCAGTTTGGGGGGGCTCGGGCAGCCCCAGCATTTT.

J is TRBJ2-2 and V is TRBV7-2, with D perhaps TRBD2 (7 bases). The V end lost 4 bases, the J end lost 6 bases, and 21 bases lay between the germline ends. The CDR3 is 17 residues long. Germline V gene sequence: CDR1 SGHTA, CDR2 FQGNSA. The CDR3 sequence is CASSSPKGGPLSGELFF. DNA of the CDR3: TGTGCCAGCAGCTCCCCCAAGGGGGGGCCTTTATCCGGGGAGCTGTTTTTT.

This clone has a handful of counts. This chain connects TRBV11-2 to TRBJ2-3; TRBD2 agrees at 9 bases. The germline CDR1 and CDR2 sequences are SGHAT and FQNNGV. J gave up 4 bases and V 6 bases, and 8 bases lay outside the gene matches. This CDR3 is 15 amino acids long. CDR3 in DNA: TGTGCCAGCAGGAGGAGCGGGGGGCTCCCAGATACGCAGTATTTT. It codes for CASRRSGGLPDTQYF.

The V and J genes are TRBV18 and TRBJ1-2; 8 bases line up with TRBD1. The germline gives CDR1 KGHSH, CDR2 LQKENI. The CDR3 contains 18 residues. V shed 1 base and J 3 bases; nucleotides not matched to a gene: 13. The CDR3 DNA reads as TGTGCCAGCTCACCACGCACGCCAGGGGGCGGATGGGACTATGGCTACACCTTC. Translating it yields CASSPRTPGGGWDYGYTF.

A few counts support this clone. The rearrangement links TRBV4-3 to TRBJ2-3; TRBD1 aligns across 7 bases. This CDR3 has 13 amino acids. Per germline, CDR1 LGHNA and CDR2 YSLEER. J lost 9 bases, V lost 3 bases, and 6 bases had no gene match. CDR3 residues: CASSQDTGATQYF. For the CDR3, the DNA is TGCGCCAGCAGCCAGGATACAGGGGCAACGCAGTATTTT.